What follows is one T cell receptor beta chain and its context. Antigen specificity is unknown. Sequencing used immunoSEQ multiplex PCR; TCRdb keeps in-frame clones, though not all of them. The sample carries about 2,000 clones, 80% recorded once. This entry belongs to a study of immune cell composition in non-small cell lung cancer. General study findings and limits: Clones >0.5% enriched in tumour were rarer in adenocarcinoma (about 35%) than squamous (roughly 75%).

V lost 6 bases, J lost 9 bases, and 12 bases lay in between. Germline CDR1 is SEHNR and CDR2 is FQNEAQ (reference sequence). The CDR3 is made up of 12 amino acids. The sequenced sample was lung tumor tissue. The TCR originated in a human donor with non-small cell lung cancer. The chain is built from TRBV7-9 and TRBJ2-1, with TRBD2 as a possible D gene (6 bases). CDR3 protein: CASSQDYFEQFF. CDR3 sequence (DNA): TGTGCCAGCAGTCAGGACTATTTTGAGCAGTTCTTC.